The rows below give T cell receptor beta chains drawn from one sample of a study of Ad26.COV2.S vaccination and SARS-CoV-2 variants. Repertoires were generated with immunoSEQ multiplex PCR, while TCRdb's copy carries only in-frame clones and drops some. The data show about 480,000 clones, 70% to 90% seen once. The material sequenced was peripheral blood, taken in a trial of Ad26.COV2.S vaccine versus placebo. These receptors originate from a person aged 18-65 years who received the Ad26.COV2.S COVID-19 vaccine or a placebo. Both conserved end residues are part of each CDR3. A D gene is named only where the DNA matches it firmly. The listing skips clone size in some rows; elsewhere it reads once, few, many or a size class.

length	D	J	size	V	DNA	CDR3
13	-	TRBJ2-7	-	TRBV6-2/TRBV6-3	TGTGCCAGCAGTAACCCCCCAGGGCTCGAGCAGTACTTC	CASSNPPGLEQYF
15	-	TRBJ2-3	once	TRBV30	TGTGCCTCCCTTCCGAGACTAGATGGCACAGATACGCAGTATTTT	CASLPRLDGTDTQYF
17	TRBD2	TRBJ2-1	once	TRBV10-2	TGCGCCAGCAGTGCGAACTATGGACTAGCGGGAGACTCAAATCAGTTCTTC	CASSANYGLAGDSNQFF
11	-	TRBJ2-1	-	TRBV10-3	TGTGCCATCAGTGACTACAATGAGCAGTTCTTC	CAISDYNEQFF
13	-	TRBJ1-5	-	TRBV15	TGTGCCACCAGCAGCTACAGGGATCAGCCCCAGCATTTT	CATSSYRDQPQHF
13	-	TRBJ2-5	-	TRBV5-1	TGCGCCAGCAGCTCTCCGGGGAAGGAGACCCAGTACTTC	CASSSPGKETQYF
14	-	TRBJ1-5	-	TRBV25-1	TGTGCCAGCAGTGAATGGGGATTCGGGTTTCCCCAGCATTTT	CASSEWGFGFPQHF
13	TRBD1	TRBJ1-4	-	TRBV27	TGTGCCAGCTCACAGGGGAGAGGTGAAAAACTGTTTTTT	CASSQGRGEKLFF
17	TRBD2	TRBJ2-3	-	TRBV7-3	TGTGCCAGCAGCCGAGGGGCGGGTAGCGGGAGCCAAGATACGCAGTATTTT	CASSRGAGSGSQDTQYF
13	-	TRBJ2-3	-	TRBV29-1	TGCAGCACTGTGGGCCCGAGCACAGATACGCAGTATTTT	CSTVGPSTDTQYF
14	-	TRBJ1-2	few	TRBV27	TGTGCCAGCAGTTTGTCTACTGATAACTATGGCTACACCTTC	CASSLSTDNYGYTF
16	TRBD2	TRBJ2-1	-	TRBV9	TGTGCCAGCACGATAGCGGGAGGGCTGCCCTACAATGAGCAGTTCTTC	CASTIAGGLPYNEQFF
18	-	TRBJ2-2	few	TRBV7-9	TGTGCCAGCAGCTTTTTCGTGTTCTTAGCGGCGAACACCGGGGAGCTGTTTTTT	CASSFFVFLAANTGELFF
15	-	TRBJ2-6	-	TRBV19	TGTGCCAGTAGTATAGCGGATTCTGGGGCCAACGTCCTGACTTTC	CASSIADSGANVLTF
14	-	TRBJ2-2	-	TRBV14	TGTGCCAGGCCTAAGAAGGGTTGCACCGGGGAGCTGTTTTTT	CARPKKGCTGELFF
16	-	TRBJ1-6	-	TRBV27	TGTGCCAGCAGTTTATCGGCCCGGTGGCAGCTGAAACCCCTCCACTTT	CASSLSARWQLKPLHF
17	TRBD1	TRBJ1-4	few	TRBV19	TGTGCCAGTAGCCTACTGAGGGGACAGGGGCCGGCCGAAAAACTGTTTTTT	CASSLLRGQGPAEKLFF
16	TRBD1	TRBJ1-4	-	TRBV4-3	TGCGCCAGCAGCCTGAGGACAGGGGACGGCGGTGAAAAACTGTTTTTT	CASSLRTGDGGEKLFF
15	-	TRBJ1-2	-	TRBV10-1	TGCGCCAGCAGTGAGCCTGCTTTAGGTGCCTATGGCTACACCTTC	CASSEPALGAYGYTF
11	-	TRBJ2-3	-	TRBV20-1	TGCAGTGCTGAGGGGCGGGATACGCAGTATTTT	CSAEGRDTQYF
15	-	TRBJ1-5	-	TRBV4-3	TGCGCCAGCAGCCAAGAACAGCATAGCAATCAGCCCCAGCATTTT	CASSQEQHSNQPQHF
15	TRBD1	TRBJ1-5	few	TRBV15	TGTGCCACCAGCAGAGTCCGGGACAGTCGGCAGCCCCAGCATTTT	CATSRVRDSRQPQHF
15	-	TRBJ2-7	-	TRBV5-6	TGTGCCAGCAGCTTGCGGGGACTCCGGGCCTACGAGCAGTACTTC	CASSLRGLRAYEQYF
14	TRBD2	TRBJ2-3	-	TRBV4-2	TGTGCCAGCAGCCAAGGGGAGGGTACAGATACGCAGTATTTT	CASSQGEGTDTQYF
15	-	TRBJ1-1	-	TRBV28	TGTGCCAGCAGTTTCATGACAGGAGCTTCCCCTGAAGCTTTCTTT	CASSFMTGASPEAFF
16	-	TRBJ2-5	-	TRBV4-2	TGTGCCAGCAGCTCTCGAATAGGGCTGGGCCAAGAGACCCAGTACTTC	CASSSRIGLGQETQYF